Following are 27 T cell receptor beta chains from one sample sequenced in a study of monozygotic twins with inflammatory bowel disease. TCRdb re-called the 5' RACE reads, yielding one record per CDR3 amino acid sequence without DNA. The table gives roughly 100,000 distinct CDR3 sequences; the top ten clones make up less than 2% of it. The sequencing sample was made of blood. Receptor source: a human donor with ulcerative colitis or Crohn's disease, or a healthy co-twin of an affected twin (not recorded which).

The V and J genes are TRBV11-2 and TRBJ2-7; the D call of TRBD1 rests on TCRdb alone, since no DNA is present to check it. The CDR3 loop spans 16 amino acids. CDR1 is SGHAT, CDR2 FQNNGV, per germline. CDR3 sequence reads: CASSFPMGRLRYEQYF.

The V and J genes are TRBV5-6 and TRBJ1-6; TCRdb's assignment of TRBD1 cannot be checked, as there is no DNA. There are 14 residues in the CDR3. The V gene's germline CDR1 is SGHDT and CDR2 YYEEEE. The CDR3 sequence: CASSLGVTYSPLHF.

The rearrangement joins TRBV5-1 to TRBJ2-5. From germline, CDR1 is SGHRS and CDR2 YFSETQ. The length of the CDR3 is 14 residues. Here the CDR3 reads CASSLLVSEETQYF.

The rearrangement uses TRBV24-1 and TRBJ2-2; TCRdb's D call of TRBD2 is untestable without DNA. There are 17 residues in the CDR3. Germline loops: CDR1 KGHDR, CDR2 SFDVKD. CDR3 residues: CATSDLTGGKNTGELFF.

This chain connects TRBV5-1 to TRBJ1-4; TCRdb's D call, TRBD1, is unchecked because there is no DNA. The CDR3 totals 16 residues. The germline V gene encodes CDR1 SGHRS and CDR2 YFSETQ. CDR3 amino acids: CASSRLGTANNEKLFF. The variable domain in full, completed from reference TRBV5-1 and TRBJ1-4, reads KAGVTQTPRYLIKTRGQQVTLSCSPISGHRSVSWYQQTPGQGLQFLFEYFSETQRNKGNFPGRFSGRQFSNSRSEMNVSTLELGDSALYLCASSRLGTANNEKLFFGSGTQLSVL.

This chain links TRBV15 with TRBJ2-5; there is no DNA to check the TCRdb D call of TRBD1. CDR3 length: 14 amino acids. Germline CDR1 reads LNHNV; CDR2 reads YYDKDF (reference sequence). CDR3 protein: CATSSTGGQETLYF.

The chain recombines TRBV12-3 or TRBV12-4 with TRBJ1-2. The CDR3 length is 13 residues. CDR3 loop: CASSLSEDYGYTF.

V usage is TRBV5-1 and J usage is TRBJ2-6; TCRdb returns TRBD1, unconfirmable since there is no DNA. Germline CDR1 SGHRS, CDR2 YFSETQ. The CDR3 extends over 17 amino acids. CDR3 region: CASSFGTGLSGANVLTF.

The V call is TRBV12-3 or TRBV12-4, the J call TRBJ2-2; TCRdb's D call of TRBD2 is untestable without DNA. This CDR3 spans 15 amino acids. The chain's CDR3 is CASSSLATNPGELFF.

The CDR3 region is CASSRQRVINGELFF. This chain uses TRBV5-4 with TRBJ2-2; TCRdb calls TRBD2, which cannot be checked without DNA. The germline gives CDR1 SGHNT, CDR2 YYREEE (reference sequence). This CDR3 is built from 15 residues. The full variable domain, rest sourced from reference TRBV5-4 and TRBJ2-2, is ETGVTQSPTHLIKTRGQQVTLRCSSQSGHNTVSWYQQALGQGPQFIFQYYREEENGRGNFPPRFSGLQFPNYSSELNVNALELDDSALYLCASSRQRVINGELFFGEGSRLTVL.

V is TRBV29-1 and J is TRBJ1-1. Germline V gene lookup returns CDR1 SQVTM and CDR2 ANQGSEA. The CDR3 is 13 residues long. This CDR3 is CSVDQGPNTEAFF. The variable domain in full, completed from reference TRBV29-1 and TRBJ1-1, reads SAVISQKPSRDICQRGTSLTIQCQVDSQVTMMFWYRQQPGQSLTLIATANQGSEATYESGFVIDKFPISRPNLTFSTLTVSNMSPEDSSIYLCSVDQGPNTEAFFGQGTRLTVV.

The chain is built from TRBV29-1 and TRBJ1-4; TCRdb designates TRBD1, a call that cannot be tested without DNA. CDR1 is SQVTM, CDR2 ANQGSEA, per germline. The CDR3 extends over 14 amino acids. CDR3: CSVEDQQGNEKLFF.

The chain joins TRBV10-2 to TRBJ2-7; with no DNA, the TCRdb D assignment of TRBD1 cannot be verified. The germline V gene has CDR1 WSHSY and CDR2 SAAADI. The CDR3 is 13 amino acids. CDR3 residues: CASIGRTVAEQYF.

The rearrangement joins TRBV5-1 to TRBJ2-2; absent DNA, TCRdb's TRBD1 call cannot be checked. Germline CDR1 and CDR2: SGHRS and YFSETQ. This CDR3 has 14 residues. CDR3: CASRTGGTTGELFF.

The rearrangement joins TRBV7-2 to TRBJ1-2. Germline values: CDR1 SGHTA, CDR2 FQGNSA. The CDR3 contains 15 residues. CDR3 sequence: CASSPRSGANYGYTF.

This sequence joins TRBV24-1 and TRBJ2-6. The CDR3 contains 14 residues. Germline-derived CDR1 and CDR2 are KGHDR and SFDVKD. The CDR3 is CATSESSGANVLTF.

CDR3 sequence: CASRRLAEKNIQYF. This chain connects TRBV11-2 to TRBJ2-4; TCRdb gives TRBD2 as the D gene, but with no DNA this cannot be confirmed. In germline, CDR1 is SGHAT, CDR2 FQNNGV. The CDR3 consists of 14 residues.

The chain has TRBV6-5 and TRBJ2-7; checking the TCRdb D call of TRBD2 is not possible without DNA. Germline V lookup: CDR1 MNHEY, CDR2 SVGAGI. This CDR3 is built from 19 residues. CDR3 residues: CASSYVRADYLAGYYEQYF.

J is TRBJ2-5 and V is TRBV6-1; the TCRdb call, TRBD1, lacks DNA for checking. The CDR3 extends over 14 amino acids. Germline V lookup: CDR1 MNHNS, CDR2 SASEGT. The CDR3 loop reads CASSRGTEQETQYF.

The chain links TRBV12-3 or TRBV12-4 to TRBJ1-3. The CDR3 covers 16 residues. CDR3 sequence: CASTPPQAGFFGTIYF.

The chain carries TRBV7-2 and TRBJ2-3; TCRdb returns TRBD1, unconfirmable since there is no DNA. Germline V CDR1 and CDR2: SGHTA, FQGNSA. CDR3 length equals 15 residues. The CDR3 sequence is CASSFTQGFSDTQYF.

The chain uses TRBV29-1 and TRBJ2-1; the TCRdb D gene call, TRBD1, has no DNA to confirm it. The germline V gene encodes CDR1 SQVTM and CDR2 ANQGSEA. The CDR3 length is 15 residues. The CDR3 here is CSVSRVASSYNEQFF.

The CDR3 region is CASSVGGNSYNEQFF. The rearrangement links TRBV9 to TRBJ2-1. The V gene's germline CDR1 is SGDLS and CDR2 YYNGEE. The CDR3 length is 15 residues.

The chain joins TRBV27 to TRBJ2-4; TCRdb selects TRBD1, and the lack of DNA leaves this call unchecked. Germline CDR1 is MNHEY and CDR2 is SMNVEV (reference sequence). The CDR3 has 14 residues. CDR3 residues: CASSTMGASNIQYF.

This chain uses TRBV5-1 with TRBJ1-2; lacking DNA, the TRBD1 call made by TCRdb goes unchecked. The V gene's germline CDR1 is SGHRS and CDR2 YFSETQ. The CDR3 has 14 residues. The chain's CDR3 is CAISLAPGSYGYTF.

The chain combines TRBV20-1 with TRBJ2-1; absent DNA, TCRdb's TRBD2 call cannot be checked. The CDR3 runs 13 residues. The germline V gene has CDR1 DFQATT and CDR2 SNEGSKA (reference sequence). This chain's CDR3 is CSAPPENYNEQFF.

V is TRBV20-1 and J is TRBJ2-7; TCRdb reports TRBD1, a call that lacks DNA to check it against. Germline V lookup: CDR1 DFQATT, CDR2 SNEGSKA (reference sequence). This CDR3 has 14 residues. The CDR3 spells CSARGTGVLREQYF.